Following are 12 T cell receptor beta chains from one sample sequenced in a study of T cell responses to AZD1222 COVID-19 vaccine. The assay was immunoSEQ multiplex PCR, and TCRdb's table has in-frame clones only and misses some. The sample contains 72,000 or so clones, roughly 90% of which appear only once. Here the sequenced sample was peripheral blood, taken on day 0 of AZD1222 vaccination. These receptors were collected from an adult in good health.

This chain uses TRBV11-3 with TRBJ2-1; D is possibly TRBD2 (6 bases). With 0 bases removed from V and 9 bases from J, the gap between germline ends came to 15 bases. The CDR3 runs 15 residues. Looked up from germline, CDR1 is SGHNT and CDR2 is YENEEA. The CDR3 DNA follows: TGTGCCAGCAGCTTAGATCCCGCGGGATGGGTTGAGCAGTTCTTC. It translates to CASSLDPAGWVEQFF.

The chain links TRBV11-2 to TRBJ2-7; 7 positions match TRBD2. Looked up from germline, CDR1 is SGHAT and CDR2 is FQNNGV. V lost 4 bases, J lost 6 bases, and 6 bases stayed unmatched. The CDR3 spans 13 residues. In DNA form, the CDR3 reads TGTGCCAGCAGCTCAGTCGGGGAGGGCGAGCAGTACTTC. Protein sequence: CASSSVGEGEQYF.

The chain has TRBV11-3 and TRBJ2-7; D might be TRBD2 (7 bases). This CDR3 region has 14 residues. The V end was cut by 5 bases, the J end by 6 bases, with 17 bases between. Germline V gene lookup returns CDR1 SGHNT and CDR2 YENEEA. CDR3 sequence (DNA): TGTGCCAGCAGCCGGGGGGCCTTCTCCATCGAGCAGTACTTC. Protein product: CASSRGAFSIEQYF.

V and J are TRBV11-3 and TRBJ1-5; D perhaps matches TRBD1 (6 bases). Trimming removed 5 bases at V and 5 bases at J, with 16 bases between. This CDR3 has 15 amino acids. Germline V gene data show CDR1 as SGHNT and CDR2 as YENEEA. The CDR3 region has the DNA TGTGCCAGCAGCCCAGGGGCAAGGGGGGATCAGCCCCAGCATTTT. As protein: CASSPGARGDQPQHF.

The chain recombines TRBV6-5 with TRBJ1-5, with D unresolved. Germline V gene data show CDR1 as MNHEY and CDR2 as SVGAGI. This CDR3 region has 14 residues. The V and J ends lost 8 bases and 0 bases respectively, with 11 bases between them. CDR3 coding DNA: TGTGCCAGCGGAGCGGCTTATAGCAATCAGCCCCAGCATTTT. Protein sequence: CASGAAYSNQPQHF.

The rearrangement links TRBV30 to TRBJ1-1; D gene unclear. The CDR3 is 12 amino acids. Germline CDR1 GTSNPN, CDR2 SVGIG (reference sequence). V was cut by 1 base and J by 1 base, with 4 bases left in between. CDR3 in DNA: TGTGCCTGGAGTGCGGAGAACACTGAAGCTTTCTTT. Its translation: CAWSAENTEAFF.

J is TRBJ1-4 and V is TRBV18; D might be TRBD1 (6 bases). Germline CDR1 reads KGHSH; CDR2 reads LQKENI. V lost 2 bases to trimming and J lost 3 bases, with 13 bases between them. The CDR3 runs to 16 residues. CDR3 coding DNA: TGTGCCAGCTCACCATTGGGGGCTCGGGCTAATGAAAAACTGTTTTTT. This encodes CASSPLGARANEKLFF.

J is TRBJ2-7 and V is TRBV2; D uncertain. This CDR3 comprises 14 residues. Germline lookup yields CDR1 SNHLY and CDR2 FYNNEI. Between the trimmed V and J ends, which lost 5 bases and 2 bases, there was a span of 13 bases. The CDR3 loop is CASSRRPGPYEQYF. In DNA form, the CDR3 reads TGTGCCAGCAGTCGACGGCCAGGTCCCTACGAGCAGTACTTC.

This CDR3 is CAWKSGQSTNEKLFF. CDR3 DNA: TGTGCCTGGAAGTCAGGCCAATCAACTAATGAAAAACTGTTTTTT. V gene TRBV30 combines with J gene TRBJ1-4, with unresolved D. Trimming cost V 4 bases and J 0 bases, with 12 bases left between them. The germline V gene encodes CDR1 GTSNPN and CDR2 SVGIG (reference sequence). The CDR3 spans 15 residues.

The chain couples TRBV7-8 to TRBJ1-2, with 8 bases that match TRBD1. The CDR3 is made up of 16 amino acids. Trimming at V came to 5 bases and at J to 0 bases, leaving 8 bases not matched to a gene. Germline-derived CDR1 and CDR2 are SGHVS and FQNEAQ. CDR3 in DNA: TGTGCCAGCAGCGCATCCAGGGGGCTAGCTAACTATGGCTACACCTTC. As protein: CASSASRGLANYGYTF. The full variable domain, rest sourced from reference TRBV7-8 and TRBJ1-2, is GAGVSQSPRYKVAKRGQDVALRCDPISGHVSLFWYQQALGQGPEFLTYFQNEAQLDKSGLPSDRFFAERPEGSVSTLKIQRTQQEDSAVYLCASSASRGLANYGYTFGSGTRLTVV.

This chain joins TRBV12-5 and TRBJ2-3, with D perhaps TRBD2 (5 bases). This CDR3 region has 12 residues. V was trimmed by 3 bases and J by 6 bases, leaving 7 bases between them. Germline V gene lookup returns CDR1 LGHNT and CDR2 FRNRAP. As DNA, the CDR3 is TGTGCTAGTGGTTTTGGGGAGGATACGCAGTATTTT. Its translation: CASGFGEDTQYF.

This CDR3 reads CASASRGWDTEAFF. CDR3 coding DNA: TGTGCCAGCGCGAGCAGGGGTTGGGACACTGAAGCTTTCTTT. The gene calls are TRBV18 and TRBJ1-1, with a tentative D call TRBD1 (6 bases). Trimming removed 8 bases from V and 3 bases from J, with 16 bases in between. The CDR3 has 14 residues. The germline V gene has CDR1 KGHSH and CDR2 LQKENI.